This TCR beta chain was captured in a study of blood T cells in healthy people across ages. Study results and limitations: The study could not conclusively compare naive and antigen-experienced cells, given its unsorted PBMCs. Strongly correlated with naive T cell percentage was TCR beta diversity. TCR beta diversity per million T cells fell roughly linearly with age.

PCR was performed a second time for 7 to 11 cycles using a sample-barcoded 5' primer and a J-beta primer mix. TCRdb itself ran the 5' RACE reads through MiXCR, one entry per CDR3 protein. The data contain fewer than 950,000 distinct CDR3 sequences, around half of them singletons. About this clonotype: Its antigen is not identified. Germline and junction disagree at one end, which may indicate a read error.

CDR1 is SQVTM, CDR2 ANQGSEA, per germline. The CDR3 length is 11 residues. The V call is TRBV29-1, the J call TRBJ2-1, with D maybe TRBD2 (6 bases). This TCR was recovered from an elderly man in good health. Material: blood. The CDR3 reads CSGESGEGQFF. The DNA of the CDR3 is TGCAGCGGTGAATCGGGGGAAGGGCAGTTCTTC.